The rows below give T cell receptor beta chains drawn from one sample of a study of T cells after yellow fever vaccination. TCRdb analysed the 5' RACE reads with MiXCR anew, one entry per CDR3 protein. Seen here are around 340,000 distinct CDR3 sequences, 8% to 10% observed once, and the top ten hold roughly 18%. Sequencing was performed on PBMCs, taken on the day of the first yellow fever vaccination. These receptor sequences come from a man between 18 and 35 years old who received the YFV17D yellow fever vaccine. CDR3s leave out the opening cysteine and the closing phenylalanine or tryptophan. Each record gives: CDR3 protein, J gene, V gene.

cdr3_aa: ASSGDRNTGELF; j_call: TRBJ2-2; v_call: TRBV2
cdr3_aa: ASSMTATNEKLF; j_call: TRBJ1-4; v_call: TRBV19
cdr3_aa: ASTEGGTGELF; j_call: TRBJ2-2; v_call: TRBV6-1
cdr3_aa: SATGPLANYGYT; j_call: TRBJ1-2; v_call: TRBV20-1
cdr3_aa: ASSFSSHTSYEQY; j_call: TRBJ2-7; v_call: TRBV12-3/TRBV12-4
cdr3_aa: ASSVLGVGKNIQY; j_call: TRBJ2-4; v_call: TRBV27
cdr3_aa: ASSPRAGGAGELF; j_call: TRBJ2-2; v_call: TRBV27
cdr3_aa: ASSLTGHHYQPQH; j_call: TRBJ1-5; v_call: TRBV5-1
cdr3_aa: ASNSLGVFRADTQY; j_call: TRBJ2-3; v_call: TRBV28
cdr3_aa: ASKMGPGNYGYT; j_call: TRBJ1-2; v_call: TRBV7-9
cdr3_aa: AEPSRLAGGYPTGELF; j_call: TRBJ2-2; v_call: TRBV11-1
cdr3_aa: ASSQEIWGDNEQF; j_call: TRBJ2-1; v_call: TRBV4-1
cdr3_aa: ASSLEGQGDYGYT; j_call: TRBJ1-2; v_call: TRBV5-1
cdr3_aa: ASSARRWNNSGNTIY; j_call: TRBJ1-3; v_call: TRBV4-2
cdr3_aa: ASSSVAGTQNEKLF; j_call: TRBJ1-4; v_call: TRBV18
cdr3_aa: ASSFVSYSGANVLT; j_call: TRBJ2-6; v_call: TRBV7-9
cdr3_aa: ASSLGLRETQY; j_call: TRBJ2-5; v_call: TRBV12-3/TRBV12-4
cdr3_aa: ASSFGQGTSGELF; j_call: TRBJ2-2; v_call: TRBV6-5
cdr3_aa: ASSFVFDTQY; j_call: TRBJ2-3; v_call: TRBV12-3/TRBV12-4
cdr3_aa: SASLAGGDQETQY; j_call: TRBJ2-5; v_call: TRBV20-1
cdr3_aa: ASSPRGRSSGANVLT; j_call: TRBJ2-6; v_call: TRBV4-1
cdr3_aa: ASSGRNSGNTIY; j_call: TRBJ1-3; v_call: TRBV6-1
cdr3_aa: ASSFSSDTQY; j_call: TRBJ2-3; v_call: TRBV6-6
cdr3_aa: ASSLRNHYGYT; j_call: TRBJ1-2; v_call: TRBV28
cdr3_aa: ASSRTSVEETQY; j_call: TRBJ2-5; v_call: TRBV18
cdr3_aa: ASSYSGKGEGQPQH; j_call: TRBJ1-5; v_call: TRBV6-5
cdr3_aa: ASSQGLGLANEQF; j_call: TRBJ2-1; v_call: TRBV4-3
cdr3_aa: ASSPQGGADSPLH; j_call: TRBJ1-6; v_call: TRBV5-1
cdr3_aa: SATPPQGGEEKLF; j_call: TRBJ1-4; v_call: TRBV20-1